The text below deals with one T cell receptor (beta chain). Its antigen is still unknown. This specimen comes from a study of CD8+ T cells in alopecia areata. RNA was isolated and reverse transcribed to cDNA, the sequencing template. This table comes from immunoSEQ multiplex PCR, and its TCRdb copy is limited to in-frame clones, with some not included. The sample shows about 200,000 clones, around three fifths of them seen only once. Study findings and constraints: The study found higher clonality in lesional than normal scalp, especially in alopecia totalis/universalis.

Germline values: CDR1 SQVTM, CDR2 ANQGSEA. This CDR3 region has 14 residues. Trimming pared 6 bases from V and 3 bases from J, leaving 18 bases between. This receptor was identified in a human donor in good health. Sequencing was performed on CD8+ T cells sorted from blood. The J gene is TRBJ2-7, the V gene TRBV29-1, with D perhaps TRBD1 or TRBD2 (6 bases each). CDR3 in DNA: TGCAGCGTCCCCGGAGGGGGACCCAACTACGAGCAGTACTTC. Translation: CSVPGGGPNYEQYF.